Here is one T cell receptor beta chain with its context. The RNA input was about 0.45 to 1 ug, and it was reverse transcribed with random hexamers. Each CDR3 protein is one row after TCRdb ran MiXCR on the immunoSEQ multiplex PCR reads. The sample contains tens of thousands of distinct CDR3 sequences, around 94% of which appear only once. The record originates from a study of CD8 T cells in Susac syndrome. Germline CDR1 and CDR2: LGHNA and YNFKEQ. V lost 1 base to trimming and J lost 5 bases, with 15 bases between them. The CDR3 runs 16 residues. Sequenced: CD4+ T cells from PBMCs. The origin of this receptor is a human donor with Susac syndrome. The chain combines TRBV4-2 with TRBJ1-5, with D perhaps matching TRBD1 (6 bases). The CDR3 region is CASSQVPAGGDQPQHF. As DNA, the CDR3 is TGTGCCAGCAGCCAAGTTCCCGCGGGGGGCGATCAGCCCCAGCATTTT.